This T cell receptor (beta chain) was identified in a study of blood T cell repertoires in COVID-19. Study at large: Spain, Italy and the United States supplied samples that represented acute and convalescent COVID-19.

Trimming at V came to 4 bases and at J to 8 bases, leaving 13 bases not matched to a gene. This CDR3 is built from 16 residues. CDR1 SGHTA and CDR2 FQGNSA come from the germline V gene. In the study's own analysis: Nucleated cell number was recorded as an estimate derived from reference gene primer amplification. The repertoire was sequenced with immunoSEQ multiplex PCR; TCRdb's copy has only in-frame clones and lacks some. That table gives V, J and clone size, and the DNA gave D and trimming. The sample has approximately 300,000 clones, around 90% seen once. V gene TRBV7-2 combines with J gene TRBJ2-4; TRBD2 aligns across 8 bases. Sequenced: peripheral blood. The TCR was taken from a woman between 45 and 60 years old who had recovered from COVID-19. The CDR3 is CASSSSPGLGTDIQYF. The CDR3 bases are TGTGCCAGCAGCTCCTCACCGGGACTAGGTACAGACATTCAGTACTTC.